The clone carrying this TCR beta chain came up once. Germline assignment: CDR1 MDHEN and CDR2 SYDVKM. Trimming cost V 5 bases and J 3 bases, with 13 bases left between them. This CDR3 is built from 14 residues. This entry comes from a study of blood T cell repertoires in COVID-19. About the study: Researchers got acute and convalescent COVID-19 samples from the United States, Italy and Spain.

Assay: immunoSEQ multiplex PCR; the TCRdb copy retains only in-frame clones and omits some. The table records about 49,000 clones, around 81% of them present only once. The specimen sequenced was peripheral blood. This rearrangement joins TRBV28 to TRBJ1-2; tentatively, D is TRBD1 (6 bases). The receptor was derived from an elderly woman with COVID-19, enrolled during active disease. The CDR3, as DNA: TGTGCCAGCAGTAATCAACAGGGTTACTATGGCTACACCTTC. Its translation is CASSNQQGYYGYTF.